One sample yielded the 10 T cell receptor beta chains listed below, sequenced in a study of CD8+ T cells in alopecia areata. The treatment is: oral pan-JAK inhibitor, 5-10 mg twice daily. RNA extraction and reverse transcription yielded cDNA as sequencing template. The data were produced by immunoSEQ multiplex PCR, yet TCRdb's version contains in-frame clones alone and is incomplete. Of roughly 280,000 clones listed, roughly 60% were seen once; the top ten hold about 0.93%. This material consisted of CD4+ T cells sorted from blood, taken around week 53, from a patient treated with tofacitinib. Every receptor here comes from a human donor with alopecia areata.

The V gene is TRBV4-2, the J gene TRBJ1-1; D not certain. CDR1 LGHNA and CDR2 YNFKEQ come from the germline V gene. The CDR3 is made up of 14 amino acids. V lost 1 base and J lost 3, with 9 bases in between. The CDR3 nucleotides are TGTGCCAGCAGCCAAGTGCCGCAGGACACTGAAGCTTTCTTT. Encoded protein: CASSQVPQDTEAFF.

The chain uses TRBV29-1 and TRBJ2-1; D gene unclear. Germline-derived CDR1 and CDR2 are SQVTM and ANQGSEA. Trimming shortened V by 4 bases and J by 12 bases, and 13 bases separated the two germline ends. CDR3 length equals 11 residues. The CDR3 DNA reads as TGCAGCGTTGCCCAGGCCTCGGGGCAGTTCTTC. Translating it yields CSVAQASGQFF.

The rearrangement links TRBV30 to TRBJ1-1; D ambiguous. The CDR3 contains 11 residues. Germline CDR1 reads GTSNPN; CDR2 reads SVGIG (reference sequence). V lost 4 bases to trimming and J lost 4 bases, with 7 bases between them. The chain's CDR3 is CAWKGFTEAFF. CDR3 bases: TGTGCCTGGAAGGGATTCACTGAAGCTTTCTTT.

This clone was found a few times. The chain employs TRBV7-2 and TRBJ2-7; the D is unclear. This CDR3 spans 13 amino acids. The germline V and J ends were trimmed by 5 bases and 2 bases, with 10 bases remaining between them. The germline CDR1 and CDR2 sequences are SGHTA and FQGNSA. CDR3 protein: CASSQAAAYEQYF. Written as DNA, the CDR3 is TGTGCCAGCAGCCAGGCGGCAGCCTACGAGCAGTACTTC.

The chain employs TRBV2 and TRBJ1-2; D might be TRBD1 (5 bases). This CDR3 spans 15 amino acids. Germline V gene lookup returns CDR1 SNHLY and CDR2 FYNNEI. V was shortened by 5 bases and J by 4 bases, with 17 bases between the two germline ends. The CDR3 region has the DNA TGTGCCAGCAGTAAAATCACCGGGACTTCCTATGGCTACACCTTC. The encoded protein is CASSKITGTSYGYTF.

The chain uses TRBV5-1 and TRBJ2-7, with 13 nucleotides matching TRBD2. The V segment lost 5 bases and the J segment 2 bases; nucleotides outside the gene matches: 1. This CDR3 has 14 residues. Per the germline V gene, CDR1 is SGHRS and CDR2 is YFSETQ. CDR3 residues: CASRGLAGTYEQYF. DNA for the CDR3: TGCGCCAGCAGGGGACTAGCGGGGACCTACGAGCAGTACTTC.

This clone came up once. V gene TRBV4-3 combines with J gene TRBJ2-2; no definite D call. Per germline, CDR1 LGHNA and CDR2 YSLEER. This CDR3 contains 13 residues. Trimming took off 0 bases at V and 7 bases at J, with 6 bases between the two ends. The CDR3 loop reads CASSQERSGELFF. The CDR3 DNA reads TGCGCCAGCAGCCAAGAAAGGAGCGGGGAGCTGTTTTTT.

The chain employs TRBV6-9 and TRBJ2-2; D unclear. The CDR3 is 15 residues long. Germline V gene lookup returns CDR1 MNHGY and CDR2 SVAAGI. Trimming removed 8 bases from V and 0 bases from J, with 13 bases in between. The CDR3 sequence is CASGSTQANTGELFF. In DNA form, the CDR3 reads TGTGCCAGCGGATCCACACAAGCGAACACCGGGGAGCTGTTTTTT.

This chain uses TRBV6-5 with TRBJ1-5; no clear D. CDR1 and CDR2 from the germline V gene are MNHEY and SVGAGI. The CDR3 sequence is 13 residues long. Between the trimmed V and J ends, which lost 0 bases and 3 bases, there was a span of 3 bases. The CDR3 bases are TGTGCCAGCAGTTACTCCCTCAATCAGCCCCAGCATTTT. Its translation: CASSYSLNQPQHF.

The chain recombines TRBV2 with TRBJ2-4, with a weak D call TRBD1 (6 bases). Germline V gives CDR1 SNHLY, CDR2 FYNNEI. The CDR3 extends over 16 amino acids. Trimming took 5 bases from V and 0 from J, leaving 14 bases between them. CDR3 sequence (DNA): TGTGCCAGCAGTTATCCAGGGGTTCCAGCCAAAAACATTCAGTACTTC. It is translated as CASSYPGVPAKNIQYF. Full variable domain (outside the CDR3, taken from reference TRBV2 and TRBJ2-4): EPEVTQTPSHQVTQMGQEVILRCVPISNHLYFYWYRQILGQKVEFLVSFYNNEISEKSEIFDDQFSVERPDGSNFTLKIRSTKLEDSAMYFCASSYPGVPAKNIQYFGAGTRLSVL.